The 31 T cell receptor beta chains presented below share a single source sample, sequenced in a study of graft-versus-host responses after intestinal transplantation. The table came from immunoSEQ multiplex PCR; TCRdb's copy has only in-frame clones and leaves some out. This sample yields about 150,000 clones, of which about nine tenths are seen a single time; 0.19% belongs to the top ten. These receptors are not linked to any known antigen. This specimen consisted of unstimulated CD4+ T cells sorted from spleen or lymph node cells, obtained before intestinal transplant. These receptors were obtained from a human donor who received an intestinal transplant.

The chain uses TRBV5-4 and TRBJ1-2; perhaps TRBD1 as D (6 bases). The germline V gene encodes CDR1 SGHNT and CDR2 YYREEE (reference sequence). V lost 4 bases and J lost 6, with 16 bases in between. The CDR3 is made up of 14 amino acids. For the CDR3, the DNA is TGTGCCAGCAGCCCCCGACAGGACGATCATGGCTACACCTTC. It translates to CASSPRQDDHGYTF.

The rearrangement uses TRBV5-1 and TRBJ2-7, with 8 nucleotides matching TRBD2. The CDR3 covers 15 residues. With V trimmed by 2 bases and J by 7 bases, 11 bases remained unmatched. Germline CDR1 is SGHRS and CDR2 is YFSETQ. CDR3 in amino acids: CASSLEAGVKWEQYF. The CDR3 DNA sequence: TGCGCCAGCAGCTTAGAAGCGGGAGTAAAATGGGAGCAGTACTTC.

V gene TRBV14 combines with J gene TRBJ1-1; no clear D gene. CDR1 is SGHDN, CDR2 FVKESK, per germline. The CDR3 sequence is 14 residues long. Trimming took 4 bases from V and 1 from J, leaving 10 bases between them. The CDR3 coding sequence is TGTGCCAGCAGCCGACGGGGAGGGAACACTGAAGCTTTCTTT. The encoded protein is CASSRRGGNTEAFF.

The chain employs TRBV7-8 and TRBJ1-5; no clear D. CDR1 and CDR2 (germline): SGHVS, FQNEAQ. V lost 2 bases and J lost 9, with 20 bases in between. This CDR3 comprises 16 residues. The CDR3 sequence is CASSLLPPASGGPQHF. As DNA, the CDR3 is TGTGCCAGCAGCTTACTCCCCCCGGCATCCGGAGGGCCCCAGCATTTT.

The chain links TRBV11-1 to TRBJ2-3; D gene ambiguous. The V end lost 1 base, the J end lost 0 bases, and 5 bases lay between the germline ends. Germline V gene lookup returns CDR1 SGHAT and CDR2 FQDESV (reference sequence). The CDR3 is 14 residues long. The CDR3 sequence is CASSLEGSTDTQYF. CDR3 DNA sequence: TGTGCCAGCAGCTTAGAGGGCAGCACAGATACGCAGTATTTT.

This chain joins TRBV30 and TRBJ2-7; D remains ambiguous. Germline V CDR1 and CDR2: GTSNPN, SVGIG (reference sequence). The CDR3 covers 14 residues. The V end was cut by 1 base, the J end by 0 bases, with 10 bases between. The CDR3 DNA reads as TGTGCCTGGAGTGCAGTATTCCCCTCCTACGAGCAGTACTTC. This codes for CAWSAVFPSYEQYF.

The chain carries TRBV30 and TRBJ1-2; D gene ambiguous. This CDR3 contains 14 residues. Deletions cut 0 bases from V and 5 bases from J, with 13 bases between. Germline lookup yields CDR1 GTSNPN and CDR2 SVGIG (reference sequence). The CDR3 coding sequence is TGTGCCTGGAGTGTCCCAGGAGCGGGATATGGCTACACCTTC. This translates into CAWSVPGAGYGYTF.

V gene TRBV11-2 combines with J gene TRBJ1-2, with 11 bases that match TRBD1. Germline CDR1 SGHAT, CDR2 FQNNGV. CDR3 size: 15 residues. V shed 3 bases and J 8 bases; nucleotides not matched to a gene: 8. Written as DNA, the CDR3 is TGTGCCAGCAGCTTGACGGGACAGGGGGGGGACGGCTACACCTTC. Translating gives CASSLTGQGGDGYTF.

This chain links TRBV4-2 with TRBJ2-1; 9 positions agree with TRBD2. Germline V gives CDR1 LGHNA, CDR2 YNFKEQ. The CDR3 has 15 residues. V lost 4 bases, J lost 4 bases, and 5 bases stayed unmatched. In DNA form, the CDR3 reads TGTGCCAGCAGCCTCCGACTAGCGGAATACAATGAGCAGTTCTTC. The encoded protein is CASSLRLAEYNEQFF.

The rearrangement links TRBV2 to TRBJ2-3, with TRBD1 matching over 7 bases. The germline V gene has CDR1 SNHLY and CDR2 FYNNEI. J was trimmed by 3 bases and V by 5 bases; bases with no gene match: 5. The CDR3 runs 14 residues. CDR3: CASSTRQGTDTQYF. DNA of the CDR3: TGTGCCAGCAGTACTCGACAGGGAACAGATACGCAGTATTTT.

CDR3: CASRPGRVNTEAFF. CDR3 bases: TGTGCCAGCAGACCCGGGAGGGTCAACACTGAAGCTTTCTTT. The V gene is TRBV7-2, the J gene TRBJ1-1; D call uncertain. Per germline, CDR1 SGHTA and CDR2 FQGNSA. V was shortened by 6 bases and J by 2 bases, with 13 bases between the two germline ends. The CDR3 is made up of 14 amino acids.

The gene calls are TRBV4-1 and TRBJ2-7; D ambiguous. The germline CDR1 and CDR2 sequences are MGHRA and YSYEKL. The length of the CDR3 is 16 residues. V dropped 5 bases and J dropped 2 bases, with 19 bases sitting between them. DNA for the CDR3: TGCGCCAGCAGCTCGCGCCCGCGCGGAGTAACCTACGAGCAGTACTTC. It encodes CASSSRPRGVTYEQYF.

This clone was detected once. The chain carries TRBV11-1 and TRBJ2-4; D gene ambiguous. Germline V gene sequence: CDR1 SGHAT, CDR2 FQDESV (reference sequence). CDR3 size: 16 residues. Trimming pared 3 bases from V and 0 bases from J, leaving 12 bases between. The CDR3 DNA is TGTGCCAGCAGCTTGGCCCAGGACGTAGCCAAAAACATTCAGTACTTC. Protein product: CASSLAQDVAKNIQYF.

This chain uses TRBV6-5 with TRBJ1-2; D ambiguous. This CDR3 is built from 14 residues. Germline V CDR1 and CDR2: MNHEY, SVGAGI. V was pared by 5 bases and J by 4 bases, with 14 bases between. CDR3: CASSHLTGSYGYTF. The CDR3 DNA reads TGTGCCAGCAGTCACCTCACGGGGAGCTATGGCTACACCTTC.

The CDR3 sequence is CASSSARGFQETQYF. CDR3 nucleotide sequence: TGTGCCAGTAGTTCGGCCAGGGGGTTCCAAGAGACCCAGTACTTC. This chain joins TRBV19 and TRBJ2-5, with TRBD1 matching 7 bases. With 5 bases clipped from V and 1 base from J, the junction kept 7 bases outside the gene matches. The CDR3 runs 15 residues. Germline CDR1 LNHDA, CDR2 SQIVND (reference sequence).

The V and J genes are TRBV7-9 and TRBJ2-6; D is tentatively TRBD1 or TRBD2 (5 bases each). Between the trimmed V and J ends, which lost 1 base and 2 bases, there was a span of 6 bases. In germline, CDR1 is SEHNR, CDR2 FQNEAQ (reference sequence). This CDR3 contains 15 residues. DNA for the CDR3: TGTGCCAGCAGCTTAGGGGGGACTGGGGCCAACGTCCTGACTTTC. Its protein product is CASSLGGTGANVLTF.

The chain is built from TRBV13 and TRBJ2-1; 7 bases map to TRBD2. Germline values: CDR1 PRHDT, CDR2 FYEKMQ (reference sequence). The ends lost 3 bases at V and 4 bases at J; junction bases unmatched: 18. The CDR3 totals 19 residues. The CDR3 protein is CASSFRPPRVSGIYNEQFF. The CDR3 DNA reads TGTGCCAGCAGCTTTCGACCACCAAGAGTCAGCGGGATTTACAATGAGCAGTTCTTC.

The CDR3 reads CASSVRTSGAEQYF. CDR3 DNA sequence: TGTGCCAGCAGCGTAAGGACTAGCGGGGCCGAGCAGTACTTC. The gene calls are TRBV9 and TRBJ2-7; 12 nucleotides align to TRBD2. This CDR3 has 14 amino acids. The V gene end was trimmed by 1 base and the J gene end by 6 bases; junction bases not matched to a gene: 2. Per the germline V gene, CDR1 is SGDLS and CDR2 is YYNGEE.

The rearrangement links TRBV11-2 to TRBJ1-2, with D possibly matching TRBD1 (6 bases). Germline-derived CDR1 and CDR2 are SGHAT and FQNNGV. This CDR3 has 12 residues. V was shortened by 5 bases and J by 6 bases, with 10 bases between the two germline ends. In DNA form, the CDR3 reads TGTGCCAGCAGCGATACAGGGAATGGCTACACCTTC. This encodes CASSDTGNGYTF.

This clone has only one observation. J is TRBJ2-3 and V is TRBV6-6; D call uncertain. V was cut by 0 bases and J by 2 bases, with 9 bases left in between. Germline assignment: CDR1 MNHNY and CDR2 SVGAGI (reference sequence). This CDR3 contains 15 residues. CDR3 nucleotides: TGTGCCAGCAGTTACTCCCGTCGGATCACAGATACGCAGTATTTT. Translating gives CASSYSRRITDTQYF.

This clone was seen a handful of times. This chain joins TRBV18 and TRBJ2-7; TRBD1 might be the D (5 bases). This CDR3 spans 16 amino acids. Germline V gene sequence: CDR1 KGHSH, CDR2 LQKENI. The V end was cut by 3 bases, the J end by 2 bases, with 17 bases between. CDR3 DNA sequence: TGTGCCAGCTCACCTGGGAACAGGCCACCCACCTACGAGCAGTACTTC. Protein product: CASSPGNRPPTYEQYF.

The V and J genes are TRBV5-6 and TRBJ1-1; D remains ambiguous. Trimming removed 4 bases from V and 0 bases from J, with 7 bases in between. CDR1 and CDR2 (germline): SGHDT, YYEEEE. The CDR3 extends over 13 amino acids. CDR3: CASSDDLNTEAFF. The CDR3 DNA reads TGTGCCAGCAGCGATGATTTGAACACTGAAGCTTTCTTT.

The chain has TRBV27 and TRBJ1-1; 8 nucleotides match TRBD1. The trim removed 5 bases at V and 2 bases at J, leaving 10 bases unmatched. The CDR3 has 16 amino acids. The V gene's germline CDR1 is MNHEY and CDR2 SMNVEV (reference sequence). CDR3 bases: TGTGCCAGCAGTCCCTGGACAGGGACATACAACACTGAAGCTTTCTTT. As protein: CASSPWTGTYNTEAFF.

In regard to this clone: Other DNA variants within this sample encode the same CDR3. The rearrangement uses TRBV7-2 and TRBJ1-1; possibly TRBD1 for D (5 bases). The germline V and J ends were trimmed by 3 bases and 11 bases, with 16 bases remaining between them. This CDR3 is 13 amino acids long. The V gene's germline CDR1 is SGHTA and CDR2 FQGNSA. The CDR3 region has the DNA TGTGCCAGCAGCTTGGGGGGAACCCCTCAGGCTTTCTTT. Translation: CASSLGGTPQAFF.

This chain joins TRBV28 and TRBJ2-3; D uncertain. V was cut by 11 bases and J by 3 bases, with 6 bases left in between. CDR3 length: 10 amino acids. The germline CDR1 and CDR2 sequences are MDHEN and SYDVKM. The CDR3 DNA sequence: TGTGCCCGAACAACAGATACGCAGTATTTT. Translating gives CARTTDTQYF.

The gene calls are TRBV4-2 and TRBJ2-6; no clear D gene. Germline V gene data show CDR1 as LGHNA and CDR2 as YNFKEQ. V was pared by 0 bases and J by 2 bases, with 8 bases between. CDR3 length: 16 amino acids. Here the CDR3 reads CASSQDGSPGANVLTF. CDR3 sequence (DNA): TGTGCCAGCAGCCAAGACGGGTCCCCTGGGGCCAACGTCCTGACTTTC.

This clone has just a few counts. J is TRBJ1-5 and V is TRBV19, with D possibly TRBD1 on 5 matching bases. V lost 7 bases and J 4 bases, leaving 14 bases between the germline ends. Germline CDR1 is LNHDA and CDR2 is SQIVND (reference sequence). The CDR3 runs 14 residues. Here the CDR3 reads CASTGPTGNQPQHF. The CDR3 DNA follows: TGTGCCAGTACAGGGCCCACCGGTAATCAGCCCCAGCATTTT.

This sequence joins TRBV5-1 and TRBJ2-1; TRBD1 matches at 9 bases. Germline lookup yields CDR1 SGHRS and CDR2 YFSETQ. CDR3 size: 17 residues. After removal of 4 bases from V and 9 bases from J, the junction contained 17 bases not matched to a gene. The CDR3 DNA reads as TGCGCCAGCAGCCCCCGTGCGAGGACAGGGGTTGCGGGTGAGCAGTTCTTC. Translated, it gives CASSPRARTGVAGEQFF.

This clone appeared once. The V call is TRBV7-2, the J call TRBJ1-1; 10 nucleotides align to TRBD1. The CDR3 loop spans 14 amino acids. V was pared by 5 bases and J by 7 bases, with 7 bases of the junction left unmatched. The germline CDR1 and CDR2 sequences are SGHTA and FQGNSA. In nucleotides, the CDR3 is TGTGCCAGCAGCGCGACAGGGGGCGTATTTGAAGCTTTCTTT. Amino acids: CASSATGGVFEAFF.

V usage is TRBV30 and J usage is TRBJ1-3; tentative D call: TRBD1 (5 bases). From germline, CDR1 is GTSNPN and CDR2 SVGIG (reference sequence). The CDR3 length is 13 residues. The V and J ends lost 4 bases and 0 bases respectively, with 7 bases between them. In nucleotides, the CDR3 is TGTGCCTGGAATCAGGGCTCTGGAAACACCATATATTTT. It translates to CAWNQGSGNTIYF.

This rearrangement joins TRBV6-5 to TRBJ2-2; D possibly corresponds to TRBD2 (6 bases). Trimming pared 3 bases from V and 7 bases from J, leaving 18 bases between. The germline V gene encodes CDR1 MNHEY and CDR2 SVGAGI. The CDR3 is 16 residues long. CDR3 bases: TGTGCCAGCAGTTATACCGGGTTAGGACTATTCGGGGAGCTGTTTTTT. This codes for CASSYTGLGLFGELFF.